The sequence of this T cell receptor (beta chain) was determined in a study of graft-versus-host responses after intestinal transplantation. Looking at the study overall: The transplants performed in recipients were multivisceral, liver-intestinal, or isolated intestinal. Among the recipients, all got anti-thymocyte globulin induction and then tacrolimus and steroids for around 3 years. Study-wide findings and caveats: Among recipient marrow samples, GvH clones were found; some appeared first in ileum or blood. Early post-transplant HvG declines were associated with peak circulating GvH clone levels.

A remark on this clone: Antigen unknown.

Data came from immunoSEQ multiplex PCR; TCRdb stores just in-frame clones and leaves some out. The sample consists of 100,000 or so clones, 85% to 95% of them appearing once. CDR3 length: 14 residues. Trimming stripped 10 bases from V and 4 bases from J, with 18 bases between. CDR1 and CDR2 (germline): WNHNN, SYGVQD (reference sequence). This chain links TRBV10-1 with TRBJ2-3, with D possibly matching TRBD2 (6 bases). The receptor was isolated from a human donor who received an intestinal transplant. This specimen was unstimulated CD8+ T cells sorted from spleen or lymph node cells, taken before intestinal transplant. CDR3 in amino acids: CAILRRDLADTQYF. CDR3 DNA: TGCGCCATCCTTCGGAGGGATCTGGCAGATACGCAGTATTTT.